The 14 T cell receptor beta chains below all came from one sample that was sequenced in a study of blood T cell repertoires in COVID-19. The protocol was immunoSEQ multiplex PCR, while the TCRdb copy is restricted to in-frame clones and leaves out a portion. The sample lists a few hundred thousand clones; more than 75% were seen once. The sequenced sample was PBMCs or T cells enriched from blood (not recorded which). These receptors were collected from a woman aged 18-29 years who had recovered from COVID-19.

The genes are TRBV6-6 and TRBJ2-7; D perhaps matches TRBD2 (5 bases). The V end was cut by 5 bases, the J end by 7 bases, with 18 bases between. Germline-derived CDR1 and CDR2 are MNHNY and SVGAGI (reference sequence). CDR3 length: 14 amino acids. The CDR3: CASSPPGGLGEQYF. DNA for the CDR3: TGTGCCAGCAGTCCTCCCGGCGGGTTGGGTGAGCAGTACTTC.

The chain is built from TRBV7-9 and TRBJ2-3; 8 bases align to TRBD1. V shed 5 bases and J 4 bases; nucleotides not matched to a gene: 8. This CDR3 spans 15 amino acids. Germline CDR1 reads SEHNR; CDR2 reads FQNEAQ (reference sequence). The CDR3: CASSPGQEFPDTQYF. The CDR3 DNA follows: TGTGCCAGCAGCCCGGGACAGGAATTTCCAGATACGCAGTATTTT. The variable domain in full, completed from reference TRBV7-9 and TRBJ2-3, reads DTGVSQNPRHKITKRGQNVTFRCDPISEHNRLYWYRQTLGQGPEFLTYFQNEAQLEKSRLLSDRFSAERPKGSFSTLEIQRTEQGDSAMYLCASSPGQEFPDTQYFGPGTRLTVL.

CDR3: CASLPGQGVYGYTF. Written as DNA, the CDR3 is TGTGCCAGCCTCCCGGGACAGGGTGTCTATGGCTACACCTTC. The chain couples TRBV6-6 to TRBJ1-2; 9 nucleotides agree with TRBD1. The germline gives CDR1 MNHNY, CDR2 SVGAGI (reference sequence). Trimming at V came to 8 bases and at J to 4 bases, leaving 8 bases not matched to a gene. The CDR3 runs 14 residues.

A few counts support this clone. The V and J genes are TRBV27 and TRBJ1-1, with D unresolved. Trimming left V 5 bases short and J 4 bases short, with 23 bases between. This CDR3 region has 17 residues. Germline V lookup: CDR1 MNHEY, CDR2 SMNVEV (reference sequence). For the CDR3, the DNA is TGTGCCAGCAGTCTAACCGGGTCCCTTTCGTCCAGCACTGAAGCTTTCTTT. This encodes CASSLTGSLSSSTEAFF.

This chain uses TRBV6-5 with TRBJ1-4; 9 bases are shared with TRBD1. V was clipped by 10 bases and J by 6 bases; unmatched bases: 12. Germline V gene data show CDR1 as MNHEY and CDR2 as SVGAGI. This CDR3 has 15 amino acids. This CDR3 is CATTPGQGLDEKLFF. Written as DNA, the CDR3 is TGTGCCACCACCCCGGGACAGGGTTTGGATGAAAAACTGTTTTTT.

This clone rates as medium-sized. The chain recombines TRBV18 with TRBJ2-2, with D tentatively TRBD1 (5 bases). Germline lookup yields CDR1 KGHSH and CDR2 LQKENI. The V end was cut by 4 bases, the J end by 5 bases, with 11 bases between. This CDR3 has 14 residues. The DNA for the CDR3 is TGTGCCAGCTCACATAGCAGGGAAACCGGGGAGCTGTTTTTT. Translating it yields CASSHSRETGELFF. Full variable domain (remainder filled in from reference TRBV18 and TRBJ2-2): NAGVMQNPRHLVRRRGQEARLRCSPMKGHSHVYWYRQLPEEGLKFMVYLQKENIIDESGMPKERFSAEFPKEGPSILRIQQVVRGDSAAYFCASSHSRETGELFFGEGSRLTVL.

The V call is TRBV7-6, the J call TRBJ2-2, with TRBD1 matching over 11 bases. CDR1 SGHVS and CDR2 FNYEAQ come from the germline V gene. V gave up 3 bases and J gave up 5 bases; unmatched junction bases: 2. The CDR3 contains 15 residues. CDR3 protein: CASSLGQGGTGELFF. The CDR3 DNA reads as TGTGCCAGCAGCTTGGGACAGGGGGGAACCGGGGAGCTGTTTTTT.

The gene calls are TRBV19 and TRBJ1-1; D is uncertain. Deletions cut 4 bases from V and 1 base from J, with 10 bases between. Germline loops: CDR1 LNHDA, CDR2 SQIVND (reference sequence). The CDR3 spans 14 residues. CDR3 in DNA: TGTGCCAGTAGTAAGGCGGGCGCGAACACTGAAGCTTTCTTT. Translation: CASSKAGANTEAFF.

The J gene is TRBJ2-1, the V gene TRBV3-1 (or the pseudogene TRBV3-2), with 9 bases fitting TRBD2. CDR3 length: 14 amino acids. Germline lookup yields CDR1 LGHDT and CDR2 YNNKEL (reference sequence). The J segment lost 2 bases and the V segment lost 6 bases, leaving 2 bases of the junction unmatched. The CDR3 here is CASSRTSAYNEQFF. CDR3 DNA: TGTGCCAGCAGTCGGACTAGCGCCTACAATGAGCAGTTCTTC.

The V gene is TRBV13, the J gene TRBJ2-2; 8 bases are a match to TRBD1. Germline V gives CDR1 PRHDT, CDR2 FYEKMQ (reference sequence). V lost 0 bases to trimming and J lost 6 bases; unmatched junction nucleotides: 6. The CDR3 is made up of 16 amino acids. CDR3 amino acids: CASSLGVVTGAGELFF. The CDR3 DNA sequence: TGTGCCAGCAGCTTAGGGGTAGTGACAGGGGCCGGGGAGCTGTTTTTT.

The chain carries TRBV5-6 and TRBJ2-7; D perhaps matches TRBD2 (6 bases). V lost 0 bases to trimming and J lost 0 bases, with 10 bases between them. Germline CDR1 and CDR2: SGHDT and YYEEEE. The CDR3 spans 15 residues. The CDR3 DNA reads TGTGCCAGCAGCTTGGGTAGCGGCGTCTCCTACGAGCAGTACTTC. This translates into CASSLGSGVSYEQYF.

The rearrangement links TRBV4-1 to TRBJ1-4, with 7 nucleotides matching TRBD1. This CDR3 region has 17 residues. From germline, CDR1 is MGHRA and CDR2 YSYEKL. V trimming: 1 base; J trimming: 2 bases; junction bases outside the gene matches: 7. CDR3 DNA: TGCGCCAGCAGCCAAGCACGGAAGGGGGCGACTAATGAAAAACTGTTTTTT. It codes for CASSQARKGATNEKLFF.

The chain uses TRBV10-3 and TRBJ1-1, with D possibly TRBD1 on 5 matching bases. This CDR3 has 13 amino acids. V shed 6 bases and J shed 1 base, with 9 bases lying between them. Germline CDR1 ENHRY, CDR2 SYGVKD. CDR3: CAIRSDTNTEAFF. In nucleotides, the CDR3 is TGTGCCATCAGATCGGACACGAACACTGAAGCTTTCTTT.

The chain recombines TRBV24-1 with TRBJ2-3; TRBD2 is a possible D gene (5 bases). Trimming took 4 bases from V and 5 from J, leaving 15 bases between them. CDR1 is KGHDR and CDR2 is SFDVKD in the germline V gene. This CDR3 is 15 amino acids long. The CDR3 sequence is CATSDLGRGRDTQYF. CDR3 sequence (DNA): TGTGCCACCAGTGACCTCGGACGGGGAAGAGATACGCAGTATTTT.